The present T cell receptor beta chain was sequenced within a study of cytomegalovirus exposure and HLA in healthy donors (dated by TCRdb to about 2017). As for the study more broadly: According to a later analysis, the roughly 120 validation repertoires were produced on the same platform as the 680 or so repertoires of the first cohort. The study aimed to test whether cataloging public T cell receptors could reveal signatures of past pathogen exposure. Along with the roughly 710-subject first cohort, a separate validation cohort of some 130 different subjects was used. To predict cytomegalovirus infection status, the study brought together high-throughput TCR immunosequencing, statistical association of individual TCRs with disease status, and machine learning. Overall study outcomes, separate from this receptor: In the study, approximately 160 TCR beta chains were listed as associated with cytomegalovirus. All 120 or so repertoires were used to score co-occurrence in the validation cohort in a later analysis, because that analysis had no HLA typing for the cohort. A later analysis found that TCRs clustered in the first cohort also tended to co-occur in the roughly 120 validation repertoires, with approximately 94% of cluster scores above 0. In vitro tests confirmed that a few of the cytomegalovirus-associated TCR beta chains recognize cytomegalovirus antigens. The authors suggested that the approach could potentially be extended to other disease states and immunological phenotypes. Most TCR sequences were seen in very few donors, while some public TCRs were found in many individuals. The classifier was reported to diagnose cytomegalovirus status with high specificity and sensitivity in both the original cohort and the validation cohort.

Donors formed part of the validation cohort, which comprised over a hundred subjects and was distinct from the first cohort of 666 subjects. This clone occurred once. Its binding antigen is unknown. No much larger clonotype is one base removed from it; base qualities were not supplied. The CDR3 starts with the cysteine, ends with the phenylalanine, and has 14 residues. Only the CDR3 region is kept as DNA, spanning 42 bases read in frame from base 1. V and J lose 4 bases and 2 bases, and a span of 10 bases separates them. Via the germline V gene, CDR1 is SGHVS and CDR2 FNYEAQ. Preparation of the library involved the immunoSEQ multiplex PCR assay. Per the authors' processing: A statistical classification framework was built for diagnosing cytomegalovirus status from the catalog of TCR beta chain sequences. This is the immuneACCESS table as TCRdb keeps it, with only in-frame sequences that have V and J called. A part of the clones is gone; compared with another copy, unresolved V genes explain less than half, and the rest is unexplained. V and J calls and clone size are given by that table; D and trimming were obtained from the DNA. The sample includes some 80,000 clones, with about 96% observed a single time. The biggest ten clones account for under 1.5% of the sample.

The chain links TRBV7-6 with TRBJ2-3; the D gene identity is not certain. The clonotype originates from a woman under 30 in good health and CMV-seronegative. Material: PBMCs. The CDR3 is CASSSRYNTDTQYF. The sequenced DNA is TGTGCCAGCAGCTCGCGGTACAACACAGATACGCAGTATTTT.